This entry describes one TCR beta chain. This record comes from a study of technical replicates of blood from a handful of donors. TCRdb's table, derived via immunoSEQ multiplex PCR, lists solely in-frame clones and lacks some. The data hold tens of thousands of clones, with nearly 95% observed a single time. V lost 4 bases and J lost 4; bases outside the gene matches: 6. CDR1 is SGHRS and CDR2 is YFSETQ in the germline V gene. The CDR3 length is 14 residues. Sequenced material: T cells isolated from PBMCs. This chain uses TRBV5-1 with TRBJ2-7, with 9 bases aligning to TRBD2. The origin of this receptor is a human donor in good health. Written as DNA, the CDR3 is TGCGCCAGCAGCCCGGGACTAGCCGTTTACGAGCAGTACTTC. It encodes CASSPGLAVYEQYF.